This T cell receptor beta chain stems from a study of T cell repertoires in cytomegalovirus infection. Overall study context: CMV infection together with matching HLA type was indicated by public TCR beta signatures. Findings of the study overall: HLA-C-restricted CMV-specific TCR beta clonotypes were dominant in the ex vivo response.

The ends were cut back, 4 bases at V and 0 bases at J, with 15 bases in the middle. This CDR3 spans 16 amino acids. TCRdb analysed the reads with MiXCR anew, one entry per CDR3 protein. The sample has roughly 600,000 distinct CDR3 sequences; roughly a quarter are singletons. In this sample, this clonotype turned up many times. As yet, its antigen is unknown. V and J are TRBV12-3 or TRBV12-4 and TRBJ1-1; unclear D gene. This clonotype originated in a human donor in good health (CMV status not recorded). Some clones in this sample may be carry-over from other donors' samples. Material: CD8+ T cells from PBMCs. Here the CDR3 DNA reads TGTGCCAGCAGTTCCCGGGGTAGAAGCATGAACACTGAAGCTTTCTTT. It specifies CASSSRGRSMNTEAFF.